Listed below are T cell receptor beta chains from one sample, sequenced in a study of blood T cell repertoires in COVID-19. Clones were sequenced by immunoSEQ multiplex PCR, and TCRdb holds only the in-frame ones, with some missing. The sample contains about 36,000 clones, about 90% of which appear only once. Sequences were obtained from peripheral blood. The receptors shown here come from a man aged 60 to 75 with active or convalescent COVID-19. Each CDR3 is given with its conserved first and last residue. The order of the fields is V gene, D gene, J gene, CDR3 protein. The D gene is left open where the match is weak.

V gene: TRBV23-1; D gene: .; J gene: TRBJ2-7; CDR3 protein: CATHGRVGSYEQYF
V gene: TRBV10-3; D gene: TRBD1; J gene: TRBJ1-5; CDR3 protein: CAISEQGASNQPQHF
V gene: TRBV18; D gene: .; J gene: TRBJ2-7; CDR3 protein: CASSPGRRGYYEQYF
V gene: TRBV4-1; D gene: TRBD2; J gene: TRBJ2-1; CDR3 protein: CASSQRGGRLRTTREENEQFF
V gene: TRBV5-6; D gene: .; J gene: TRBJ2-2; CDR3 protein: CASSLGPRAGGELFF
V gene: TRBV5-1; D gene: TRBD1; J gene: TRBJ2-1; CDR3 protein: CASSLGTGVGNEQFF
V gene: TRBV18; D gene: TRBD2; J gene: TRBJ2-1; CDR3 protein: CASSPGTSGRGDEQFF
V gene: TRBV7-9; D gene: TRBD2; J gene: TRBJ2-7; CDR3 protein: CASSLEVAGGEQYF
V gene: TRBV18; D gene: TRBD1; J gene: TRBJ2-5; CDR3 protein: CASSRRDRSKETQYF
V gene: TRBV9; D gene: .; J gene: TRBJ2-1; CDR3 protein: CASSLGGGFSYNEQFF
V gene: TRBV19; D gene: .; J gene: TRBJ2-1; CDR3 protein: CASSWTTSSYNEQFF